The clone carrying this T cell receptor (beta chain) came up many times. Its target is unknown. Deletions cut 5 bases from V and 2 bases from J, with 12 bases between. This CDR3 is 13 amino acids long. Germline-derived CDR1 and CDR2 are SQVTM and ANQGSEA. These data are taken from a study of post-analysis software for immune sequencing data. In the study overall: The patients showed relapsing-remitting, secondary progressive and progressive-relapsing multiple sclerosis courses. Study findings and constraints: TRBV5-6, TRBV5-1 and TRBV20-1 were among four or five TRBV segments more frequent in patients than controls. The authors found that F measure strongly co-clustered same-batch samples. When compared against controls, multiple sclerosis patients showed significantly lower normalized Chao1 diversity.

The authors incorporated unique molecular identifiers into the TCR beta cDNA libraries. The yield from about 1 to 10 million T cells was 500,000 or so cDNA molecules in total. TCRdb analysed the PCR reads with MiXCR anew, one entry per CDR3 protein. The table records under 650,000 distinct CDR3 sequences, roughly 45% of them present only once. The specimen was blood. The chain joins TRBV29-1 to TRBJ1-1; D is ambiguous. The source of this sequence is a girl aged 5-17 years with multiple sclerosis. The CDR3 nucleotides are TGCAGCGTTTATCACAGCCTCAACACTGAAGCTTTCTTT. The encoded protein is CSVYHSLNTEAFF.